This entry describes one T cell receptor beta chain. Its antigen is not identified. This specimen comes from a study of OX40 agonist ivuxolimab in advanced cancers. Points from the study as a whole: The mean number of expanded clones was higher in CD8+ T cells than in CD4+.

Generated by immunoSEQ multiplex PCR, the TCRdb table keeps only in-frame clones and is missing some. The sample contains more than 70,000 clones, approximately 90% of which appear only once. This CDR3 is built from 12 residues. Germline V gene sequence: CDR1 SQVTM, CDR2 ANQGSEA. Germline trimming cut 7 bases from V and 7 bases from J; bases unmatched to any gene: 7. The clonotype was recovered from an adult with an advanced solid tumor such as melanoma, head and neck, liver or kidney cancer. The sample was CD4+ or CD8+ T cells sorted from blood, taken in a trial of the OX40 agonist ivuxolimab. The J gene is TRBJ2-7, the V gene TRBV29-1; TRBD1 aligns across 10 bases. DNA for the CDR3: TGCAGCGGGGGGACAGGGGTGAGGGAGCAGTACTTC. Protein sequence: CSGGTGVREQYF.